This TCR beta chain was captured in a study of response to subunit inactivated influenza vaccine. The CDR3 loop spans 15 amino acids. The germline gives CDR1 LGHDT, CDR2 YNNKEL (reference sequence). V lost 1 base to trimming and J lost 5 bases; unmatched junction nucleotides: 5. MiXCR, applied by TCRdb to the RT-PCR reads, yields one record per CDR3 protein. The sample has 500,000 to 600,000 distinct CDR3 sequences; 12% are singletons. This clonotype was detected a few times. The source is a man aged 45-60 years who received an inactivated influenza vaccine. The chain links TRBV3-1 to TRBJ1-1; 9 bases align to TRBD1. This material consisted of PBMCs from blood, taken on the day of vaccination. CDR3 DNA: TGTGCCAGCAGCCAAGGGACAGGGGTAGGGACTGAAGCTTTCTTT. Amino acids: CASSQGTGVGTEAFF.